This T cell receptor (beta chain) was retrieved from a study of cytomegalovirus exposure and HLA in healthy donors. General study points: Analyzed later, most CMV-associated TCR beta chains appeared HLA-restricted. Cytomegalovirus association was listed for roughly 160 TCR beta chains.

This CDR3 contains 14 residues. The germline V gene encodes CDR1 LNHDA and CDR2 SQIVND (reference sequence). Amplification used 60 Vbeta primers and 13 Jbeta primers. Study processing details: An analysis that came later counted 70 million to 100 million unique TCR beta chains, roughly 11 million shared. TCRdb's table, derived via immunoSEQ multiplex PCR, lists solely in-frame clones and lacks some. Clonal size and the V and J genes are those of that table, whereas D and trimming came from the DNA. The sample includes 140,000 to 150,000 clones, 65% to 85% of them seen just once. Concerning this clone: Its antigen remains unknown.

The TCR was taken from a male donor in good health and CMV-seronegative. Input material: PBMCs. The chain couples TRBV19 to TRBJ2-5; 9 bases map to TRBD2. The J call is uncertain, as TRBJ2-7 better fits the DNA end. The CDR3 DNA is TGTGCCAGTAGTGGGGGCGGGGGGGCTTACGAGCAGTACTTC. It translates to CASSGGGGAYEQYF.